This T cell receptor (beta chain) was observed in a study of control samples from healthy donors and cancer patients. The CDR3 spans 16 residues. V dropped 0 bases and J dropped 5; count of bases not matched to a gene: 12. CDR1 and CDR2 from the germline V gene are SQVTM and ANQGSEA. Using immunoSEQ multiplex PCR, the repertoire was profiled, and TCRdb retains in-frame clones only, with some absent. Of 200,000 to 250,000 clones listed, roughly 94% were seen once; the top ten hold about 1.6%. The material sequenced was blood. V is TRBV29-1 and J is TRBJ2-5; TRBD2 matches at 7 bases. The clonotype originates from a man aged 45-65 years in good health. CDR3: CSVEDPLGGGWETQYF. CDR3 DNA sequence: TGCAGCGTTGAAGATCCCCTAGGCGGGGGTTGGGAGACCCAGTACTTC.